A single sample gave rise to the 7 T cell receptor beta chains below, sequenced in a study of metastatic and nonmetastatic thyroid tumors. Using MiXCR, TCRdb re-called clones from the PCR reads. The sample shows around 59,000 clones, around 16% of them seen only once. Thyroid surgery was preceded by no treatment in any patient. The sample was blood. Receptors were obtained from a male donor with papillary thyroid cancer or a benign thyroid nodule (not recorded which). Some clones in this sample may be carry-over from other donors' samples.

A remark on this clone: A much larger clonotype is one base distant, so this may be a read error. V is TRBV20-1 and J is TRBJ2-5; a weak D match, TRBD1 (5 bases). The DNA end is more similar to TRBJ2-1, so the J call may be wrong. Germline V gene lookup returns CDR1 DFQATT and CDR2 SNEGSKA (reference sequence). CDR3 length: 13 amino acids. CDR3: CSASWQVQGEQFF. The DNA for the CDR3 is TGCAGTGCTAGTTGGCAGGTGCAGGGTGAGCAGTTCTTC.

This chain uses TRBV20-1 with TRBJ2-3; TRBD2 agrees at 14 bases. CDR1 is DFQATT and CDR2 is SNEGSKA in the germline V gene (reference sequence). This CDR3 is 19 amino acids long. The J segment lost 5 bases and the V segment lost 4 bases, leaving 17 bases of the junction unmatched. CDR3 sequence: CSAIVVMTSGRALGDTQYF. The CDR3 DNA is TGCAGTGCTATAGTTGTAATGACTAGCGGGAGGGCCCTGGGAGATACGCAGTATTTT.

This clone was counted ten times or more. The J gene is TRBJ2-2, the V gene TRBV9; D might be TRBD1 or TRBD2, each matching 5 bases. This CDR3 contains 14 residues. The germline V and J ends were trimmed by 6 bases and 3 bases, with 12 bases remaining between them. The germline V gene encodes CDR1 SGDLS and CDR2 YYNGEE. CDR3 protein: CASTRDPYTGELFF. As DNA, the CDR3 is TGTGCCAGCACCCGGGACCCATACACCGGGGAGCTGTTTTTT. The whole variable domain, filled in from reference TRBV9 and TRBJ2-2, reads DSGVTQTPKHLITATGQRVTLRCSPRSGDLSVYWYQQSLDQGLQFLIQYYNGEERAKGNILERFSAQQFPDLHSELNLSSLELGDSALYFCASTRDPYTGELFFGEGSRLTVL.

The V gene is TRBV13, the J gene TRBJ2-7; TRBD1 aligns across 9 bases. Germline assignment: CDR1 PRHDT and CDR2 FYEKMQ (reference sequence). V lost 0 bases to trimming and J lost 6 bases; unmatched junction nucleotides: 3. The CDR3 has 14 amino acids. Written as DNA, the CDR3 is TGTGCCAGCAGCTTAGGACAGGGGGCCGGCGAGCAGTACTTC. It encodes CASSLGQGAGEQYF.

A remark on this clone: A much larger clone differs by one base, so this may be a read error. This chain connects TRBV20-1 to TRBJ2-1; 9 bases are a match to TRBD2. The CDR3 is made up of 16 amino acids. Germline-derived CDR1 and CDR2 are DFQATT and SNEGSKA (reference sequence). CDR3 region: CILTDSSGVSYNEQFF. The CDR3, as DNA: TGCATCCTTACGGACTCTAGCGGGGTCTCCTACAATGAGCAGTTCTTC.

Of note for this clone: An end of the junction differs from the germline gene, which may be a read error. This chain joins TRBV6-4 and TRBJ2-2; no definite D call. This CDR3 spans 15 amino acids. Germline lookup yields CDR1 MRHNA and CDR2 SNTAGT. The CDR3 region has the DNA TGTGCCAGCAGTGACTCGGCCTGTGGTGGTGGGGATCTGTTTTTT. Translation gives CASSDSACGGGDLFF.

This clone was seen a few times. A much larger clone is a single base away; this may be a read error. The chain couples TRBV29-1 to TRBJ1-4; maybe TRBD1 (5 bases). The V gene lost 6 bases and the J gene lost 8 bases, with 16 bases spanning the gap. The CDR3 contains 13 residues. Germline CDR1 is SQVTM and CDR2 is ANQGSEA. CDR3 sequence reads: CSVSGGEGEKLFF. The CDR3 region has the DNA TGCAGCGTGAGTGGGGGTGAGGGGGAAAAACTGTTTTTT. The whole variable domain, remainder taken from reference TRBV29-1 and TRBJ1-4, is SAVISQKPSRDICQRGTSLTIQCQVDSQVTMMFWYRQQPGQSLTLIATANQGSEATYESGFVIDKFPISRPNLTFSTLTVSNMSPEDSSIYLCSVSGGEGEKLFFGSGTQLSVL.